Listed here are 17 T cell receptor beta chains from one sample, sequenced in a study of T cells expressing NK-cell markers. Reprocessing the 5' RACE reads, TCRdb reports a single entry for every CDR3 protein and omits DNA. This listing includes 90,000 to 130,000 distinct CDR3 sequences. Specimen: blood T cells: a sorted CD56 or NKG2C T cell subset, CD4+ or CD8+ T cells, or bulk PBMC T cells (not recorded which). These receptors originate from a woman aged 18 to 75 in good health.

The chain joins TRBV27 to TRBJ1-1; lacking DNA, the TRBD1 call made by TCRdb goes unchecked. CDR1 and CDR2 from the germline V gene are MNHEY and SMNVEV (reference sequence). The CDR3 runs 15 residues. The CDR3 loop is CASGRTQGALAEAFF.

The chain is built from TRBV18 and TRBJ2-1; the TCRdb D gene call, TRBD1, has no DNA to confirm it. CDR1 and CDR2 (germline): KGHSH, LQKENI. CDR3 length: 16 amino acids. This CDR3 reads CASSPEQGEAYNEQFF. Filled out from reference TRBV18 and TRBJ2-1, the complete variable domain reads NAGVMQNPRHLVRRRGQEARLRCSPMKGHSHVYWYRQLPEEGLKFMVYLQKENIIDESGMPKERFSAEFPKEGPSILRIQQVVRGDSAAYFCASSPEQGEAYNEQFFGPGTRLTVL.

This rearrangement joins TRBV4-3 to TRBJ1-4. The CDR3 consists of 15 residues. Germline values: CDR1 LGHNA, CDR2 YSLEER. This chain's CDR3 is CASSQGGTGNEKLFF.

The V call is TRBV12-3 or TRBV12-4, the J call TRBJ2-2. There are 11 residues in the CDR3. The CDR3 sequence is CASTIDGELFF.

The chain employs TRBV20-1 and TRBJ2-7; with no DNA, the TCRdb D assignment of TRBD1 cannot be verified. This CDR3 region has 12 residues. Germline V gene lookup returns CDR1 DFQATT and CDR2 SNEGSKA (reference sequence). The CDR3: CSAGPTWGEQYF.

The genes are TRBV24-1 and TRBJ2-1; no DNA is available, so the TRBD1 call from TCRdb remains unchecked. The CDR3 extends over 13 amino acids. CDR1 is KGHDR and CDR2 is SFDVKD in the germline V gene. The CDR3 loop reads CATSPRTGNEQFF.

This chain connects TRBV11-2 to TRBJ2-1; absent DNA, TCRdb's TRBD2 call cannot be checked. Germline V gives CDR1 SGHAT, CDR2 FQNNGV. The CDR3 consists of 15 residues. The CDR3 is CASSLLAVAYNEQFF. The variable domain in full, with the rest retrieved from reference TRBV11-2 and TRBJ2-1, is EAGVAQSPRYKIIEKRQSVAFWCNPISGHATLYWYQQILGQGPKLLIQFQNNGVVDDSQLPKDRFSAERLKGVDSTLKIQPAKLEDSAVYLCASSLLAVAYNEQFFGPGTRLTVL.

V and J are TRBV12-3 or TRBV12-4 and TRBJ1-6; without DNA, the TCRdb call of TRBD1 cannot be checked. This CDR3 has 16 amino acids. CDR3 sequence: CASSLVPGARNSPLHF.

The genes are TRBV29-1 and TRBJ1-4; TCRdb returns TRBD1, unconfirmable since there is no DNA. The CDR3 loop spans 12 amino acids. The germline gives CDR1 SQVTM, CDR2 ANQGSEA. The chain's CDR3 is CSATEPNEKLFF.

The gene calls are TRBV7-6 and TRBJ2-3; the D call of TRBD2 rests on TCRdb alone, since no DNA is present to check it. Germline-derived CDR1 and CDR2 are SGHVS and FNYEAQ. The CDR3 spans 15 residues. CDR3 protein: CASSLFSGGTDTQYF.

The rearrangement uses TRBV28 and TRBJ1-4. Germline values: CDR1 MDHEN, CDR2 SYDVKM. CDR3 length equals 15 residues. The CDR3 spells CASSLWAVPNEKLFF.

CDR3 loop: CASSFAGNTIYF. The chain employs TRBV12-3 or TRBV12-4 and TRBJ1-3. The CDR3 runs to 12 residues.

The chain employs TRBV7-6 and TRBJ2-3. CDR3 length: 12 amino acids. Looked up from germline, CDR1 is SGHVS and CDR2 is FNYEAQ. The CDR3 reads CASSLALGAQYF.

The chain recombines TRBV30 with TRBJ2-5; the TCRdb D gene call, TRBD1, has no DNA to confirm it. This CDR3 region has 15 residues. CDR1 is GTSNPN and CDR2 is SVGIG in the germline V gene (reference sequence). This chain's CDR3 is CAWSSLSGGLETQYF.

This chain joins TRBV4-3 and TRBJ1-5; TCRdb designates TRBD1, a call that cannot be tested without DNA. Germline values: CDR1 LGHNA, CDR2 YSLEER. The CDR3 totals 13 residues. The CDR3 spells CASSPLRDQPQHF.

V usage is TRBV25-1 and J usage is TRBJ2-1; TCRdb outputs TRBD1, but without DNA this stays unchecked. This CDR3 region has 11 residues. Germline V CDR1 and CDR2: MGHDK, SYGVNS. The CDR3 reads CASSELGQEFF.

J is TRBJ2-3 and V is TRBV29-1. In germline, CDR1 is SQVTM, CDR2 ANQGSEA. CDR3 length equals 16 residues. This CDR3 reads CSVEAAVEWTTDTQYF.